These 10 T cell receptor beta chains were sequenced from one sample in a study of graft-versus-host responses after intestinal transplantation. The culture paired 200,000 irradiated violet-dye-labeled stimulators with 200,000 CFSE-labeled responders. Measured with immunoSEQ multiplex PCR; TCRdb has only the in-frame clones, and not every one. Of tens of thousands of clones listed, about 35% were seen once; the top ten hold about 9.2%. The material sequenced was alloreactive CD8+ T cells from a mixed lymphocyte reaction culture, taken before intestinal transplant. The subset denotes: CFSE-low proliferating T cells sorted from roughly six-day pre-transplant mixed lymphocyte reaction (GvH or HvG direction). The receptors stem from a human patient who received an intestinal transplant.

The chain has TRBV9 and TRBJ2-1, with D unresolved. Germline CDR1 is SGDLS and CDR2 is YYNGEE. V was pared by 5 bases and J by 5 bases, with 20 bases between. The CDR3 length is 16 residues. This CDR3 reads CASSGVGHLGHNEQFF. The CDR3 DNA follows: TGTGCCAGCAGTGGTGTGGGTCACCTAGGACACAATGAGCAGTTCTTC.

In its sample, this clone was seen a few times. The CDR3 loop reads CASSHATSSEAFF. The CDR3, as DNA: TGTGCCAGCAGCCATGCCACCTCAAGTGAAGCTTTCTTT. The V gene is TRBV7-9, the J gene TRBJ1-1; D remains unclear. The V gene lost 5 bases and the J gene lost 7 bases, with 14 bases spanning the gap. Germline loops: CDR1 SEHNR, CDR2 FQNEAQ (reference sequence). The CDR3 spans 13 residues.

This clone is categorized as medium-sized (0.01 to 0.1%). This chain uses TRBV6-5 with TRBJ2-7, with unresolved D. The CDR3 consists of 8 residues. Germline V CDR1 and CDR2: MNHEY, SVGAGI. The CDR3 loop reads CGKNEQYF. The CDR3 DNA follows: TGTGGGAAGAACGAGCAGTACTTC.

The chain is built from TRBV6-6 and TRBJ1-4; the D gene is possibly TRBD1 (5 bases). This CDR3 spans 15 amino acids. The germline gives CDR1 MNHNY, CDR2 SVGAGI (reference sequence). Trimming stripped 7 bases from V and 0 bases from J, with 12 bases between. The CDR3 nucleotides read TGTGCCAGCACCGAGTCGGGGGCAACTAATGAAAAACTGTTTTTT. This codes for CASTESGATNEKLFF.

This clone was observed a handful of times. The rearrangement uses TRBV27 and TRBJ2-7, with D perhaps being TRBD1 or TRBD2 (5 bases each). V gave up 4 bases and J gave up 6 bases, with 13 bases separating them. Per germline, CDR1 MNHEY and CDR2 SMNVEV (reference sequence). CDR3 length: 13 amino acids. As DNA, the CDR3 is TGTGCCAGCAGTTCCGAGGGGCCGGGCGAGCAGTACTTC. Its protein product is CASSSEGPGEQYF.

The CDR3 here is CASSPGGGNQPQHF. DNA of the CDR3: TGTGCCAGCAGCCCAGGTGGGGGTAATCAGCCCCAGCATTTT. J is TRBJ1-5 and V is TRBV9; the D gene is possibly TRBD1 (5 bases). Germline lookup yields CDR1 SGDLS and CDR2 YYNGEE. The CDR3 has 14 amino acids. Trimming took off 4 bases at V and 4 bases at J, with 12 bases between the two ends. Full variable domain (missing parts from reference TRBV9 and TRBJ1-5): DSGVTQTPKHLITATGQRVTLRCSPRSGDLSVYWYQQSLDQGLQFLIQYYNGEERAKGNILERFSAQQFPDLHSELNLSSLELGDSALYFCASSPGGGNQPQHFGDGTRLSIL.

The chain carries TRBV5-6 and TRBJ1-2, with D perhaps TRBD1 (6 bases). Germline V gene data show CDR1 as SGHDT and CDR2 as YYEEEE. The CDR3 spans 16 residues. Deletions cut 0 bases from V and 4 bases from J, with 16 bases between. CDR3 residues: CASSLGTQGFSYGYTF. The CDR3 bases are TGTGCCAGCAGCTTGGGAACACAGGGTTTCTCCTATGGCTACACCTTC.

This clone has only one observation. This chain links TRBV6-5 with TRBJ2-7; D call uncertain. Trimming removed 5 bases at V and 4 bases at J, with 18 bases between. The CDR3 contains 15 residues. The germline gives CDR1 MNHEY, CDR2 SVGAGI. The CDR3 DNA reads TGTGCCAGCAGTGTGACTGGGGAAGTCGGGTACGAGCAGTACTTC. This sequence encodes CASSVTGEVGYEQYF.

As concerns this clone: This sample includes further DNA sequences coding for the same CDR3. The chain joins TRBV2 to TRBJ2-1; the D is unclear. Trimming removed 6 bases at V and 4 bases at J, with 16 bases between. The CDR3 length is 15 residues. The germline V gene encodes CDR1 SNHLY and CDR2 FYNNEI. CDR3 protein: CASRASPGEYNEQFF. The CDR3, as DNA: TGTGCCAGCAGAGCCTCCCCCGGTGAATACAATGAGCAGTTCTTC. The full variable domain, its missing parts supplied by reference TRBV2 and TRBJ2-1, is EPEVTQTPSHQVTQMGQEVILRCVPISNHLYFYWYRQILGQKVEFLVSFYNNEISEKSEIFDDQFSVERPDGSNFTLKIRSTKLEDSAMYFCASRASPGEYNEQFFGPGTRLTVL.

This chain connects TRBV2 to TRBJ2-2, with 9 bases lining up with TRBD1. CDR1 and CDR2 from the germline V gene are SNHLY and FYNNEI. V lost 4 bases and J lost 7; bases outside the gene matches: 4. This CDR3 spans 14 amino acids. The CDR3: CASSGDRAGGELFF. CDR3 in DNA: TGTGCCAGCAGTGGGGACAGGGCCGGCGGGGAGCTGTTTTTT.